This TCR beta chain stems from a study of T cell responses to AZD1222 COVID-19 vaccine. Overall study: Both about-4-week and about-12-week second-dose recipients were combined. Study-wide results and limits: Vaccine-related CD4 TCRs covered spike, predominating at 160-218 and 743-854.

Generated by immunoSEQ multiplex PCR, the TCRdb table keeps only in-frame clones and is missing some. The table includes 200,000 or so clones, just over 85% detected once. This CDR3 contains 13 residues. The junction had 5 bases not matched to a gene; V was cut back by 7 bases and J by 2 bases. Per germline, CDR1 SQVTM and CDR2 ANQGSEA. The table lists this clone with a count of one. Its antigen is as yet unknown. This chain joins TRBV29-1 and TRBJ2-5; TRBD1 aligns across 9 bases. Here the sequenced sample was peripheral blood, taken on day 0 of AZD1222 vaccination. This sequence was found in an adult in good health. The CDR3 spells CSAPGTGQETQYF. The CDR3 DNA reads as TGCAGCGCCCCCGGGACAGGGCAAGAGACCCAGTACTTC.